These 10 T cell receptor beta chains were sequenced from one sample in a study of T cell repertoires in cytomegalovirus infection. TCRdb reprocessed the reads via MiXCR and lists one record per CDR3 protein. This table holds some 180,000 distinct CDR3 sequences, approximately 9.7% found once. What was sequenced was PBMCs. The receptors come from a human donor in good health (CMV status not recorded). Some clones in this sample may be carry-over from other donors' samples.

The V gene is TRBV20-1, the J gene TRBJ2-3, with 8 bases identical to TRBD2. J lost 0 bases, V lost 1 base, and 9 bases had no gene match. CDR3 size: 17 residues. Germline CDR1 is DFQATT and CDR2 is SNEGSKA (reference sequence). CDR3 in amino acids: CSARAAGASGSTDTQYF. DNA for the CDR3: TGCAGTGCTAGAGCGGCTGGGGCTAGCGGGAGCACAGATACGCAGTATTTT.

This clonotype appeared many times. The CDR3 sequence: CASSEALLAGASNQPQHF. The CDR3 DNA sequence: TGTGCCAGCAGTGAAGCGCTTCTGGCAGGGGCGAGCAATCAGCCCCAGCATTTT. This rearrangement joins TRBV6-1 to TRBJ1-5, with TRBD1 as a possible D gene (6 bases). The ends were cut back, 0 bases at V and 1 base at J, with 16 bases in the middle. CDR1 MNHNS and CDR2 SASEGT come from the germline V gene. The CDR3 covers 18 residues.

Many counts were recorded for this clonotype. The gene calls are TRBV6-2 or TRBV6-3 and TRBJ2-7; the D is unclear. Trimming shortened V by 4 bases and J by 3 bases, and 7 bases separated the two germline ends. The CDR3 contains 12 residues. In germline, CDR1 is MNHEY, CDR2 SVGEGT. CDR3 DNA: TGTGCCAGCAGTTGGAGTTTCTACGAGCAGTACTTC. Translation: CASSWSFYEQYF.

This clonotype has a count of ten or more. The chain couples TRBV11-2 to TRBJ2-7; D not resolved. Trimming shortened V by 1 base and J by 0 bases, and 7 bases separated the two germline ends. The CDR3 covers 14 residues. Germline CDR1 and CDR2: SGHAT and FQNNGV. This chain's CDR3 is CASSLAGSSYEQYF. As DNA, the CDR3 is TGTGCCAGCAGCTTAGCGGGCAGCTCCTACGAGCAGTACTTC.

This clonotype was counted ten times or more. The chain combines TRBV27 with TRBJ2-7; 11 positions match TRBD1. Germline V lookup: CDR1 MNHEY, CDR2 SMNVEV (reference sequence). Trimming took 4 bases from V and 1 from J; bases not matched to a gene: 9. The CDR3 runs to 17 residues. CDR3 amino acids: CASSSGYGTGGSYEQYF. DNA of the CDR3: TGTGCCAGCAGTTCGGGCTACGGGACAGGGGGGTCCTACGAGCAGTACTTC.

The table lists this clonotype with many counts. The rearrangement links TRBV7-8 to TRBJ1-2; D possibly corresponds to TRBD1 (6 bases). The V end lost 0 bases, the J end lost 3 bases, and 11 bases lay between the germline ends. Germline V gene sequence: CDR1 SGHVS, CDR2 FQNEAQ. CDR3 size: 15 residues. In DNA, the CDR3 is TGTGCCAGCAGCTTAGCGAGGGCAGGGGACTATGGCTACACCTTC. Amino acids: CASSLARAGDYGYTF.

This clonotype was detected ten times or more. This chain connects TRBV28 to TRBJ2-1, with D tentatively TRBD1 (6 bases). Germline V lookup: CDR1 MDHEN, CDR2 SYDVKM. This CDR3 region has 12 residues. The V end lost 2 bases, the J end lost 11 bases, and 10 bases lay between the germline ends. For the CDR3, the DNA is TGTGCCAGCAGTTTAGTCCAGGGGAAGCAGTTCTTC. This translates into CASSLVQGKQFF.

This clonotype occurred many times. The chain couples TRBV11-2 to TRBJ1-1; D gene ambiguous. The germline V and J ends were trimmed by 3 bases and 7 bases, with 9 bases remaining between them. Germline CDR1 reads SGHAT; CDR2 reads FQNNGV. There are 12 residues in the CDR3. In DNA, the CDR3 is TGTGCCAGCAGCTTTATAAGGAGTGAAGCTTTCTTT. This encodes CASSFIRSEAFF.

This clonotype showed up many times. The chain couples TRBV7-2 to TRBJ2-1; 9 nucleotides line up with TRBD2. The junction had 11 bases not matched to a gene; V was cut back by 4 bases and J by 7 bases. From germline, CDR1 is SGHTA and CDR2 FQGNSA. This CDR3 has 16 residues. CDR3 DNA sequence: TGTGCCAGCAGCTCCCGGGCGGGAGGGCCTCAGAATGAGCAGTTCTTC. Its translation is CASSSRAGGPQNEQFF.

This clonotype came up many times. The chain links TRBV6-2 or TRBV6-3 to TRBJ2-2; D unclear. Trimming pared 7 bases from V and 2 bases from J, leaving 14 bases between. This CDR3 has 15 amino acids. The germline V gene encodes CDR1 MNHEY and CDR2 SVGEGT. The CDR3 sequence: CASKGRAPNTGELFF. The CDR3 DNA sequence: TGTGCCAGCAAGGGAAGGGCACCCAACACCGGGGAGCTGTTTTTT.